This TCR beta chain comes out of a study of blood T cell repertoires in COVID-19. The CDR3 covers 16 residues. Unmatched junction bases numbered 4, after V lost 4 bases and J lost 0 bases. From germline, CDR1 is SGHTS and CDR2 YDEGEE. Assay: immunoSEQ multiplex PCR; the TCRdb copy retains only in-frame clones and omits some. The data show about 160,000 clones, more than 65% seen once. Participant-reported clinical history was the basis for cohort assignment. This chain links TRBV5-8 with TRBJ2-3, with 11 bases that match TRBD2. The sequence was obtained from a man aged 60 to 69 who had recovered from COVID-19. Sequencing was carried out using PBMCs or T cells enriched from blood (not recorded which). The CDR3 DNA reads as TGTGCCAGCAGCGGGGGACTAGCGGTTAGCACAGATACGCAGTATTTT. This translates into CASSGGLAVSTDTQYF.